This T cell receptor (beta chain) is from a study of T cells in tuberculosis. Cells were sorted from thawed PBMC rested overnight and stained with GMM-loaded CD1B tetramer, viability dye and anti-CD3. The lipid loaded on the CD1B tetramers was C32 glucose monomycolate from Rhodococcus equi. V was pared by 5 bases and J by 0 bases, with 11 bases between. CDR1 MNHEY and CDR2 SMNVEV come from the germline V gene (reference sequence). The CDR3 runs to 15 residues. The table came from immunoSEQ multiplex PCR; TCRdb's copy has only in-frame clones and leaves some out. The profile shows about 88,000 clones, under 95% of them singletons.

Sequenced: CD1b-GMM tetramer-negative cells sorted from PBMCs. The chain links TRBV27 to TRBJ2-1; D unclear. The clonotype comes from an adult woman with latent tuberculosis. CDR3 loop: CASSPRISSYNEQFF. The CDR3 region has the DNA TGTGCCAGCAGTCCGAGGATTAGCTCCTACAATGAGCAGTTCTTC.